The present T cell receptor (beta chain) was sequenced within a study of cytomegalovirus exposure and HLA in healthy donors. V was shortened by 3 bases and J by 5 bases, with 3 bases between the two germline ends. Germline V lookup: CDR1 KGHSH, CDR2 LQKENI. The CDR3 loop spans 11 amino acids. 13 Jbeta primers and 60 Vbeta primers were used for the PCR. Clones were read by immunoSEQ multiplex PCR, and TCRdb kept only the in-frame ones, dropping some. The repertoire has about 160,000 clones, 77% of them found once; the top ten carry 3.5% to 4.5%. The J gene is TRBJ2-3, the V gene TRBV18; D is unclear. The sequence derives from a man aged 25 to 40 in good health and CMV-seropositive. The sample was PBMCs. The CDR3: CASSPLDTQYF. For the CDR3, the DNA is TGTGCCAGCTCACCTCTAGATACGCAGTATTTT.